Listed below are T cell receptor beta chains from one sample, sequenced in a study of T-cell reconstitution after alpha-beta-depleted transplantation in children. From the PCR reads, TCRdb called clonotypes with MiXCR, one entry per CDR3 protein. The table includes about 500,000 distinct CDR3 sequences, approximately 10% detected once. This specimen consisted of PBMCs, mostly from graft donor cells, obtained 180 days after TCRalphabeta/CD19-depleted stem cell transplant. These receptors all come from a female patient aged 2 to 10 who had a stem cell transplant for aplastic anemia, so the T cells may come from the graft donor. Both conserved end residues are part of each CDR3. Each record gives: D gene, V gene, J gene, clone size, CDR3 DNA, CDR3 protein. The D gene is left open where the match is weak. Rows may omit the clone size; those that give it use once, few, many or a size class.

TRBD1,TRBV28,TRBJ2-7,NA,TGTGCCAGCTTGGGACAGGGGGGGTACGAGCAGTACTTC,CASLGQGGYEQYF
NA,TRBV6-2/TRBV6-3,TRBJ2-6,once,TGTGCCAGCCTAACGGAAGGGGCTGGGGCCAACGTCCTGACTTTC,CASLTEGAGANVLTF
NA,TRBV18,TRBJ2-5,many,TGTGCCAGCTCACAAAAGGGAAGGTTAGCGGAAGAGACCCAGTACTTC,CASSQKGRLAEETQYF
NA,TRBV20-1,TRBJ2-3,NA,TGCAGTGTTAAACTAGCTACCGGAGGTACGCAGTATTTT,CSVKLATGGTQYF
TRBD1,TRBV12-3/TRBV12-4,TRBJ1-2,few,TGTGCCAGCAGTTTCGGGACAGGGGTCTATGGCTACACCTTC,CASSFGTGVYGYTF
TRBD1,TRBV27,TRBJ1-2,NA,TGTGCCAGCAGTTTAATAGGAGGACAGGGAAATGGCTACACCTTC,CASSLIGGQGNGYTF
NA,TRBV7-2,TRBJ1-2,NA,TGTGCCAGCAGCTTAACATCGGAGGGAACCCTCTATGGCTACACCTTC,CASSLTSEGTLYGYTF
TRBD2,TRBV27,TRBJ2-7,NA,TGTGCCAGCAGTTTATCTCGCCTAGCGGGAGAAATCTACGAGCAGTACTTC,CASSLSRLAGEIYEQYF
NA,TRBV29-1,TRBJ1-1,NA,TGCAGCGTTGACCCTCAGAGACGAGGGAACACTGAAGCTTTCTTT,CSVDPQRRGNTEAFF
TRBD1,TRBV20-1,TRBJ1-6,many,TGCAGTGCTAGGACAGGGGGAATGAATTCACCCCTCCACTTT,CSARTGGMNSPLHF
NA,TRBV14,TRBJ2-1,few,TGTGCCAGCAGCCAAGAACTACCAAGTGAGCAGTTCTTC,CASSQELPSEQFF
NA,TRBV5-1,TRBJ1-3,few,TGCGCCAGCACTACCCTATCACTAACGGAAGGAAACACCATATATTTT,CASTTLSLTEGNTIYF
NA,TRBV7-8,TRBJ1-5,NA,TGTGCCAGCAGCTCCCCAGTCGATCAGCCCCAGCATTTT,CASSSPVDQPQHF
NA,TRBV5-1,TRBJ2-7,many,TGCGCCAGCAGCTTGGGGCCGGCGGGCCCCTACGAGCAGTACTTC,CASSLGPAGPYEQYF
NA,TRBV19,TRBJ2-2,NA,TGTCCCAGTTGGACCGTGAACACCGGGGAGCTGTTTTTT,CPSWTVNTGELFF
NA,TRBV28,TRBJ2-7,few,TGTGCCAGCAGCCGGCGGGACATTACCTACGAGCAGTACTTC,CASSRRDITYEQYF
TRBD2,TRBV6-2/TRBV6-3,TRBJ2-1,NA,TGTGCCAGCAGTTTAGGACTAGCGCCTTACAATGAGCAGTTCTTC,CASSLGLAPYNEQFF
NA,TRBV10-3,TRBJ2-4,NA,TGTGCCATCAGTGATCCCCCAATGGCAGCCAAAAACATTCAGTACTTC,CAISDPPMAAKNIQYF
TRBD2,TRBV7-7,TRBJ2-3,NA,TGTGCCAGCAGCATTGGACTAGCGTCAAGCACAGATACGCAGTATTTT,CASSIGLASSTDTQYF
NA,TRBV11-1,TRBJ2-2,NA,TGTGCCAGCAGCTTAGGGGTCGTTAACACCGGGGAGCTGTTTTTT,CASSLGVVNTGELFF
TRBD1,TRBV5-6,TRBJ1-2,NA,TGTGCCAGCAGCTTGGTAGCAGGGGGCAAGGGCTACACCTTC,CASSLVAGGKGYTF
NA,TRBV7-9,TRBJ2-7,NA,TGTGCCAGCAGCTTAAAGGAGGGACTTAGTGGGCACTTC,CASSLKEGLSGHF
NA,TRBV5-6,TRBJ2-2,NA,TGTGCCAGCAGCTTGTGGTACAGGTTGAACACCGGGGAGCTGTTTTTT,CASSLWYRLNTGELFF
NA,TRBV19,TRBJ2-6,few,TGTGCCAGTAGTATCCCTCGGGGCTCTGGGGCCAACGTCCTGACTTTC,CASSIPRGSGANVLTF
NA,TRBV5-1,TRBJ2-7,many,TGCGCCAGCAGCTTCAGGCTGTCAGGGAACTACGAGCAGTACTTC,CASSFRLSGNYEQYF
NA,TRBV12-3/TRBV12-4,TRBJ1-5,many,TGTGCCAGCAGTGAGGGAGGGGGGGCATATCAGCCCCAGCATTTT,CASSEGGGAYQPQHF
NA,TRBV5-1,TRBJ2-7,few,TGCGCCACTCGGGACCACCCTAGCTCCTACGAGCAGTACTTC,CATRDHPSSYEQYF
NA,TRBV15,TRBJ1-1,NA,TGTGCCACCAGCAGAGGATTGGGGGGGAACACTGAAGCTTTCTTT,CATSRGLGGNTEAFF
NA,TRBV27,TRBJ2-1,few,TGTGCCAGCAGTACCTATGGGGCCCGGGACGAGCAGTTCTTC,CASSTYGARDEQFF
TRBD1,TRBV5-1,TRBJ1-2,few,TGCGCCAGCAGCTTCGCCCGGGACAGGCCTAACTATGGCTACACCTTC,CASSFARDRPNYGYTF
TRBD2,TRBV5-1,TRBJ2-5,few,TGCGCCAGCAGCCCCGGACTAGCGGGAGAGCCGGTAGAGACCCAGTACTTC,CASSPGLAGEPVETQYF
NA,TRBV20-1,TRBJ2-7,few,TGCAGTGCCAGAGGGACCGTCACTTACGAGCAGTACTTC,CSARGTVTYEQYF
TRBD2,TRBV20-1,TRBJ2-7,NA,TGCAGTGCTAGAGATCCCATACTAGCGGGAGGTTACGAGCAGTACTTC,CSARDPILAGGYEQYF
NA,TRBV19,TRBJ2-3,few,TGTGCCAGTAGGATCGAAGGGGTTGGTACAGATACGCAGTATTTT,CASRIEGVGTDTQYF
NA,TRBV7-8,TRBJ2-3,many,TGTGCCAGCAATCGGCCGGCGGCCTTCACAGATACGCAGTATTTT,CASNRPAAFTDTQYF
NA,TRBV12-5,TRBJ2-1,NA,TGTGCTAGTGGTTTGCGTTCGCACAATGAGCAGTTCTTC,CASGLRSHNEQFF
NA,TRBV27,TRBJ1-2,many,TGTGCCAGCCGGTTCAGCAAGACCTATGGCTACACCTTC,CASRFSKTYGYTF
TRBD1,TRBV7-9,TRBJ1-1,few,TGTGCCAGCAGCTTAACCGGACAGGGATCTGAAGCTTTCTTT,CASSLTGQGSEAFF
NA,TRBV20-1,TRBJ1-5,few,TGCAGTGCTGGGGAACAGGGTCGGAGGGGCAATCAGCCCCAGCATTTT,CSAGEQGRRGNQPQHF